The 8 T cell receptor beta chains below come from one sample, sequenced in a study of shared clonotypes between healthy human individuals. Profiled with immunoSEQ multiplex PCR; TCRdb holds only in-frame clones, not every one. The sample has under 130,000 clones; around 71% are singletons. The source material was memory CD8+ T cells sorted from blood. Subset described: CD45RO+ cells pooled with CCR7-negative TemRA cells. Every receptor here comes from a woman aged 25-40 years in good health.

This clone was seen only a few times. The chain links TRBV7-9 to TRBJ2-7; D perhaps matches TRBD1 (5 bases). Germline V gene data show CDR1 as SEHNR and CDR2 as FQNEAQ (reference sequence). The CDR3 is made up of 17 amino acids. Trimming pared 5 bases from V and 2 bases from J, leaving 22 bases between. The CDR3, as DNA: TGTGCCAGCAGCCTAGGGAAAGGGGATCCCCGGCCCTACGAGCAGTACTTC. This codes for CASSLGKGDPRPYEQYF.

The chain recombines TRBV6-1 with TRBJ2-1, with no clear D. V was clipped by 4 bases and J by 9 bases, with 13 bases between them. Germline V gene data show CDR1 as MNHNS and CDR2 as SASEGT. This CDR3 is 13 amino acids long. The CDR3 bases are TGTGCCAGCAGTGTACCCTCTTGGGTTGAGCAGTTCTTC. Its protein product is CASSVPSWVEQFF.

In its sample, this clone was seen a few times. The chain has TRBV2 and TRBJ2-7; 11 bases line up with TRBD2. From germline, CDR1 is SNHLY and CDR2 FYNNEI. The CDR3 loop spans 15 amino acids. With V trimmed by 4 bases and J by 3 bases, 5 bases remained unmatched. Here the CDR3 DNA reads TGTGCCAGCAGTGCAAAACTAGCGGGAGACTACGAGCAGTACTTC. Its protein product is CASSAKLAGDYEQYF. The full variable domain, with the rest looked up from reference TRBV2 and TRBJ2-7, is EPEVTQTPSHQVTQMGQEVILRCVPISNHLYFYWYRQILGQKVEFLVSFYNNEISEKSEIFDDQFSVERPDGSNFTLKIRSTKLEDSAMYFCASSAKLAGDYEQYFGPGTRLTVT.

The rearrangement uses TRBV2 and TRBJ1-5, with D possibly TRBD1 on 6 matching bases. CDR1 is SNHLY, CDR2 FYNNEI, per germline. Trimming removed 5 bases at V and 6 bases at J, with 17 bases between. The CDR3 is made up of 15 amino acids. CDR3 bases: TGTGCCAGCAGTCGACAGGCTTTGGCCCCTCAGCCCCAGCATTTT. Residues: CASSRQALAPQPQHF.

This chain joins TRBV5-4 and TRBJ2-1; D may match TRBD1 or TRBD2 (5 bases each). V gave up 1 base and J gave up 3 bases, with 20 bases separating them. The germline V gene has CDR1 SGHNT and CDR2 YYREEE (reference sequence). The CDR3 contains 18 residues. CDR3 coding DNA: TGTGCCAGCAGCTTGATTGGGGCCCCGGGACCACGCTACAATGAGCAGTTCTTC. Translated: CASSLIGAPGPRYNEQFF.

The rearrangement joins TRBV5-1 to TRBJ1-4, with 7 bases aligning to TRBD1. The J segment lost 4 bases and the V segment lost 5 bases, leaving 5 bases of the junction unmatched. The CDR3 loop spans 14 amino acids. The germline gives CDR1 SGHRS, CDR2 YFSETQ. The CDR3 loop is CASRPGQLNEKLFF. The CDR3 coding sequence is TGCGCCAGCAGACCGGGACAGCTTAATGAAAAACTGTTTTTT.

This clone was observed once. This rearrangement joins TRBV27 to TRBJ1-1, with TRBD1 identical over 8 bases. Germline V gene data show CDR1 as MNHEY and CDR2 as SMNVEV (reference sequence). Germline trimming cut 5 bases from V and 3 bases from J; bases unmatched to any gene: 8. The CDR3 spans 15 residues. This chain's CDR3 is CASSPRTGRDTEAFF. CDR3 DNA sequence: TGTGCCAGCAGTCCTCGGACAGGGAGGGACACTGAAGCTTTCTTT.

This sequence joins TRBV5-1 and TRBJ1-1, with a possible D match to TRBD1 (5 bases). Germline assignment: CDR1 SGHRS and CDR2 YFSETQ. V was clipped by 3 bases and J by 8 bases, with 11 bases between them. This CDR3 comprises 12 residues. The CDR3 DNA reads as TGCGCCAGCAGCTGGGGTCGGACAGAAGCTTTCTTT. Amino acid sequence: CASSWGRTEAFF.